This T cell receptor beta chain was profiled in a study of response to subunit inactivated influenza vaccine. Overall study results and limits: The authors put forward the suggestion that each seasonal influenza vaccination may bring in only a limited number of new T cells.

Comments on this clonotype: The antigen remains unidentified.

TCRdb reprocessed the RT-PCR reads via MiXCR and lists one record per CDR3 protein. Among around 200,000 distinct CDR3 sequences listed, around 9.2% were seen once. Source: non-naive T cells sorted from PBMCs, taken on the day of vaccination. This TCR derives from a man in his forties or fifties who received an inactivated influenza vaccine.

The CDR3 bases are TGTGCCAGCAGCACCCAAGAGACCCAGTACTTC. It translates to CASSTQETQYF. The chain links TRBV28 to TRBJ2-5, with D uncertain. V was clipped by 6 bases and J by 1 base, with 3 bases between them. Germline V CDR1 and CDR2: MDHEN, SYDVKM. The CDR3 contains 11 residues.